A selection of T cell receptor beta chains follows, all from one sample in a study of T-cell memory formation after mild COVID-19. TCRdb passed the 5' RACE reads through MiXCR, listing each CDR3 protein once. There are approximately 54,000 distinct CDR3 sequences in the sample; roughly 12% occur only once, and about 25% lies in the top ten. Sequenced input: PBMCs or a T cell subset sorted from them (not recorded which). The receptors were sampled from a man aged 18-30 years who had mild COVID-19 (a few samples of this study predate the infection). Cell type and time point are not known. Each CDR3 is given with its conserved first and last residue. A D gene is named only where the DNA matches it firmly. Only some rows state a clone size, as once, few, many or a class for expanded clones.

TRBJ2-3	-	TRBV3-1	TRBD2	CASSQPGLAGTDTQYF	TGTGCCAGCAGCCAGCCGGGACTAGCGGGTACAGATACGCAGTATTTT
TRBJ1-5	-	TRBV5-6	-	CASSSYGASNQPQHF	TGTGCCAGCAGCTCATACGGGGCCTCCAATCAGCCCCAGCATTTT
TRBJ2-3	-	TRBV20-1	-	CSASLQTDTQYF	TGCAGTGCTAGCCTTCAAACAGATACGCAGTATTTT
TRBJ2-1	few	TRBV11-2	-	CASSLGGGGYNEQFF	TGTGCCAGCAGCTTGGGAGGAGGGGGCTACAATGAGCAGTTCTTC
TRBJ2-1	-	TRBV3-1	-	CASSQDGSSYNEQFF	TGTGCCAGCAGCCAAGATGGGAGCTCCTACAATGAGCAGTTCTTC
TRBJ2-1	few	TRBV5-1	-	CASSLGTHEQFF	TGCGCCAGCAGCCTCGGGACTCATGAGCAGTTCTTC
TRBJ1-1	-	TRBV4-1	-	CASSQLMGNTEAFF	TGCGCCAGCAGCCAATTGATGGGGAACACTGAAGCTTTCTTT
TRBJ1-5	many	TRBV7-2	-	CASSLDDIQPQHF	TGTGCCAGCAGCTTAGACGATATCCAACCCCAGCATTTT
TRBJ1-4	-	TRBV7-2	-	CASSSRAGGANEKLFF	TGTGCCAGCAGCTCTAGGGCCGGCGGGGCTAATGAAAAACTGTTTTTT
TRBJ2-1	-	TRBV4-1	TRBD2	CASSQRAGGPYNEQFF	TGCGCCAGCAGCCAGCGAGCGGGGGGGCCCTACAATGAGCAGTTCTTC
TRBJ1-1	few	TRBV20-1	-	CSARDPTGPGGTEAFF	TGCAGTGCTAGAGATCCAACAGGGCCCGGCGGCACTGAAGCTTTCTTT
TRBJ2-3	many	TRBV7-9	TRBD2	CASSPPGLAPDTQYF	TGTGCCAGCAGCCCACCGGGACTAGCCCCAGATACGCAGTATTTT
TRBJ2-2	few	TRBV18	TRBD1	CASSQGATGELFF	TGTGCCAGCTCACAGGGGGCCACCGGGGAGCTGTTTTTT
TRBJ2-3	few	TRBV25-1	-	CASSLGGGWADTQYF	TGTGCCAGCTCCCTGGGAGGGGGCTGGGCAGATACGCAGTATTTT
TRBJ2-2	many	TRBV11-2	-	CASSSELTGELFF	TGTGCCAGCAGCTCCGAACTCACCGGGGAGCTGTTTTTT
TRBJ2-2	-	TRBV28	-	CASSFFRGSGELFF	TGTGCCAGCAGTTTTTTTAGGGGTAGCGGGGAGCTGTTTTTT
TRBJ1-1	many	TRBV7-2	-	CASSLAGATNTEAFF	TGTGCCAGCAGCTTAGCGGGGGCTACAAACACTGAAGCTTTCTTT
TRBJ1-5	-	TRBV5-1	-	CASRLGSNQPQHF	TGCGCCAGTCGACTAGGAAGCAATCAGCCCCAGCATTTT
TRBJ2-4	many	TRBV18	-	CASSPPEAKNIQYF	TGTGCCAGCTCACCGCCAGAAGCCAAAAACATTCAGTACTTC
TRBJ1-1	-	TRBV7-2	-	CASSLAREFTKLEAFF	TGTGCCAGCAGCTTAGCGCGGGAGTTCACAAAACTTGAAGCTTTCTTT
TRBJ2-7	-	TRBV3-2	-	CSSSQDSRQRGRSEQYF	TGTTCCAGCAGCCAAGATTCCAGACAGAGGGGGAGGTCCGAGCAGTACTTC
TRBJ2-3	-	TRBV20-1	-	CSAREMEPADTQYF	TGCAGTGCTAGAGAAATGGAGCCGGCAGATACGCAGTATTTT
TRBJ1-2	many	TRBV6-5	TRBD1	CASRVTGVDYGYTF	TGTGCCAGCAGAGTGACAGGGGTTGACTATGGCTACACCTTC
TRBJ2-5	few	TRBV5-1	-	CASSPREGGIETQYF	TGCGCCAGCAGCCCTAGGGAAGGGGGGATCGAGACCCAGTACTTC
TRBJ2-5	many	TRBV7-2	-	CASSPRLSQETQYF	TGTGCCAGCAGCCCACGACTATCCCAAGAGACCCAGTACTTC
TRBJ2-7	few	TRBV7-2	-	CASSLAPYPYEQYF	TGTGCCAGCAGCTTAGCGCCCTATCCCTACGAGCAGTACTTC
TRBJ1-1	few	TRBV3-1	TRBD1	CASSQDRQGEYMNTEAFF	TGTGCCAGCAGCCAAGATAGGCAGGGGGAGTACATGAACACTGAAGCTTTCTTT
TRBJ2-1	-	TRBV14	-	CASRRTGEQFF	TGTGCCAGCAGGAGGACGGGTGAGCAGTTCTTC
TRBJ2-1	-	TRBV2	TRBD2	CASSRRSGGAGEQFF	TGTGCCAGTTCGAGGAGGAGCGGGGGGGCCGGTGAGCAGTTCTTC
TRBJ2-7	few	TRBV7-2	TRBD1	CASSVGTGYYEQYF	TGTGCCAGCAGCGTCGGGACAGGGTACTACGAGCAGTACTTC
TRBJ2-7	many	TRBV7-2	TRBD2	CASSLAASGGDYEQYF	TGTGCCAGCAGCTTAGCCGCTAGCGGGGGGGACTACGAGCAGTACTTC
TRBJ2-5	-	TRBV4-2	-	CASSQDNDPRGQETQYF	TGTGCCAGCAGCCAAGATAATGATCCTAGGGGACAAGAGACCCAGTACTTC
TRBJ2-5	-	TRBV20-1	-	CSASGRIETQYF	TGCAGTGCTAGTGGAAGGATAGAGACCCAGTACTTC
TRBJ2-2	few	TRBV6-2/TRBV6-3	TRBD2	CASSAGLARNTGELFF	TGTGCCAGCAGCGCGGGACTAGCGAGGAACACCGGGGAGCTGTTTTTT
TRBJ2-2	-	TRBV4-2	-	CASSQDRNQTNTGELFF	TGTGCCAGCAGCCAAGATAGGAACCAGACGAACACCGGGGAGCTGTTTTTT
TRBJ2-1	once	TRBV5-1	TRBD2	CASSLVGLAGQPEQFF	TGCGCCAGCAGCTTGGTTGGACTAGCGGGGCAACCTGAGCAGTTCTTC
TRBJ1-5	few	TRBV28	-	CASSEFAGYRDSNQPQHF	TGTGCCAGCAGCGAGTTTGCGGGCTACCGGGACAGCAATCAGCCCCAGCATTTT
TRBJ1-1	many	TRBV5-4	-	CASTLGTEAFF	TGTGCCAGCACCCTAGGGACTGAAGCTTTCTTT
TRBJ2-7	few	TRBV4-3	-	CASSQGRGTAYEQYF	TGCGCCAGCAGCCAAGGTAGGGGGACGGCCTACGAGCAGTACTTC
TRBJ1-6	-	TRBV12-3/TRBV12-4	-	CASSPIWAGPFSPLHF	TGTGCCAGCAGCCCCATATGGGCGGGTCCTTTTTCACCCCTCCACTTT
TRBJ2-5	many	TRBV10-2	-	CASGRWVPQYF	TGCGCCAGCGGGCGATGGGTCCCCCAGTACTTC
TRBJ2-3	-	TRBV7-7	-	CASSLGRRDTQYF	TGTGCTAGCAGCTTAGGGAGAAGAGATACGCAGTATTTT
TRBJ1-5	-	TRBV19	-	CASSTHTGTDSNQPQHF	TGTGCCAGTAGTACCCATACCGGGACCGATAGCAATCAGCCCCAGCATTTT